Listed below are T cell receptor beta chains from one sample, sequenced in a study of T cell responses to AZD1222 COVID-19 vaccine. Generated by immunoSEQ multiplex PCR, the TCRdb table keeps only in-frame clones and is missing some. The sample holds around 130,000 clones; around 90% are singletons and the top ten take less than 5%. Here the sequenced sample was peripheral blood, taken 28 days after the second AZD1222 dose. The receptors stem from an adult who received the AZD1222 COVID-19 vaccine. CDR3s include the opening cysteine and the closing phenylalanine or tryptophan. Each record gives: D gene, V gene, J gene, clone size, CDR3 length, CDR3 protein, CDR3 DNA. A D gene is named only where the DNA matches it firmly. Clone size is stated in some rows and not others, as once, few, many or a class when expanded.

d_call: .
v_call: TRBV7-2
j_call: TRBJ2-4
clone_size: .
cdr3_length: 14
cdr3_aa: CASSLGHGENIQYF
cdr3_nt: TGTGCCAGCAGCTTAGGACACGGGGAAAACATTCAGTACTTC

d_call: TRBD1
v_call: TRBV19
j_call: TRBJ1-1
clone_size: .
cdr3_length: 14
cdr3_aa: CASSDFPTGAEAFF
cdr3_nt: TGTGCCAGTAGCGATTTCCCTACAGGGGCTGAAGCTTTCTTT

d_call: .
v_call: TRBV28
j_call: TRBJ2-5
clone_size: .
cdr3_length: 13
cdr3_aa: CASSSLLSETQYF
cdr3_nt: TGTGCCAGCAGTTCGCTCCTTTCGGAGACCCAGTACTTC

d_call: .
v_call: TRBV15
j_call: TRBJ1-3
clone_size: .
cdr3_length: 15
cdr3_aa: CATSRDGGSGNTIYF
cdr3_nt: TGTGCCACCAGCAGAGACGGGGGATCTGGAAACACCATATATTTT

d_call: TRBD1
v_call: TRBV6-2/TRBV6-3
j_call: TRBJ1-2
clone_size: .
cdr3_length: 14
cdr3_aa: CASSYGPGTVGYTF
cdr3_nt: TGTGCCAGCAGTTACGGGCCCGGGACAGTTGGCTACACCTTC

d_call: .
v_call: TRBV5-1
j_call: TRBJ1-3
clone_size: .
cdr3_length: 16
cdr3_aa: CASSLGLGGSGNTIYF
cdr3_nt: TGCGCCAGCAGCTTGGGTCTAGGGGGATCTGGAAACACCATATATTTT

d_call: .
v_call: TRBV18
j_call: TRBJ1-1
clone_size: .
cdr3_length: 12
cdr3_aa: CASSQGALEAFF
cdr3_nt: TGTGCCAGCTCACAAGGGGCGCTCGAAGCTTTCTTT

d_call: .
v_call: TRBV18
j_call: TRBJ1-1
clone_size: once
cdr3_length: 13
cdr3_aa: CASSRSQGVFAFF
cdr3_nt: TGTGCCAGCTCACGGTCCCAGGGAGTCTTCGCTTTCTTT

d_call: TRBD2
v_call: TRBV5-1
j_call: TRBJ2-1
clone_size: .
cdr3_length: 16
cdr3_aa: CASSLAFSGGAYEQFF
cdr3_nt: TGCGCCAGCAGCTTGGCCTTTAGCGGGGGGGCTTATGAGCAGTTCTTC

d_call: TRBD1
v_call: TRBV4-3
j_call: TRBJ2-1
clone_size: .
cdr3_length: 16
cdr3_aa: CASSQDYRGLNNEQFF
cdr3_nt: TGCGCCAGCAGCCAAGATTACAGGGGCCTCAACAATGAGCAGTTCTTC

d_call: .
v_call: TRBV7-2
j_call: TRBJ2-7
clone_size: .
cdr3_length: 15
cdr3_aa: CASSLAGAHAYEQYF
cdr3_nt: TGTGCCAGCAGCTTAGCGGGGGCCCACGCTTACGAGCAGTACTTC

d_call: .
v_call: TRBV6-6
j_call: TRBJ1-2
clone_size: few
cdr3_length: 13
cdr3_aa: CASSYAETYGYTF
cdr3_nt: TGTGCCAGCAGTTACGCAGAAACCTATGGCTACACCTTC

d_call: .
v_call: TRBV10-3
j_call: TRBJ2-1
clone_size: once
cdr3_length: 14
cdr3_aa: CAISELVNRGEQFF
cdr3_nt: TGTGCCATCAGTGAGTTGGTGAATCGCGGTGAGCAGTTCTTC

d_call: TRBD1
v_call: TRBV11-2
j_call: TRBJ1-1
clone_size: .
cdr3_length: 13
cdr3_aa: CASSLQGASEAFF
cdr3_nt: TGTGCCAGCAGTTTACAGGGGGCTTCTGAAGCTTTCTTT

d_call: .
v_call: TRBV5-1
j_call: TRBJ1-2
clone_size: few
cdr3_length: 17
cdr3_aa: CASSWLPEGSDVRGYTF
cdr3_nt: TGCGCCAGCAGCTGGCTACCCGAGGGAAGTGATGTACGAGGCTACACCTTC

d_call: TRBD1
v_call: TRBV14
j_call: TRBJ1-2
clone_size: .
cdr3_length: 16
cdr3_aa: CASSRRVGQENYGYTF
cdr3_nt: TGTGCCAGCAGCCGAAGAGTTGGACAGGAAAACTATGGCTACACCTTC

d_call: .
v_call: TRBV3-1/TRBV3-2
j_call: TRBJ1-2
clone_size: .
cdr3_length: 15
cdr3_aa: CASSPRGWGHYGYTF
cdr3_nt: TGTGCCAGCAGCCCTAGGGGATGGGGCCACTATGGCTACACCTTC

d_call: TRBD2
v_call: TRBV28
j_call: TRBJ2-5
clone_size: .
cdr3_length: 19
cdr3_aa: CASSRNSRGLGRAPGTQYF
cdr3_nt: TGTGCCAGCAGCCGTAATAGTAGGGGACTAGGAAGGGCCCCAGGGACCCAGTACTTC

d_call: TRBD1
v_call: TRBV7-7
j_call: TRBJ2-7
clone_size: .
cdr3_length: 14
cdr3_aa: CASSLGTGLDEQYF
cdr3_nt: TGTGCCAGCAGCTTAGGGACAGGCCTTGACGAGCAGTACTTC

d_call: .
v_call: TRBV28
j_call: TRBJ2-7
clone_size: .
cdr3_length: 11
cdr3_aa: CASSSHREQYF
cdr3_nt: TGTGCCAGCAGTTCCCACCGGGAGCAGTACTTC

d_call: .
v_call: TRBV18
j_call: TRBJ1-6
clone_size: .
cdr3_length: 13
cdr3_aa: CASSGQYNSPLHF
cdr3_nt: TGTGCCAGCTCAGGGCAGTATAATTCACCCCTCCACTTT

d_call: .
v_call: TRBV7-2
j_call: TRBJ2-2
clone_size: .
cdr3_length: 15
cdr3_aa: CASSFSLSNTGELFF
cdr3_nt: TGTGCCAGCAGCTTCAGCCTCTCGAACACCGGGGAGCTGTTTTTT

d_call: .
v_call: TRBV6-5
j_call: TRBJ2-7
clone_size: .
cdr3_length: 14
cdr3_aa: CASSYPGSANEQYF
cdr3_nt: TGTGCCAGCAGTTACCCGGGATCGGCCAACGAGCAGTACTTC

d_call: .
v_call: TRBV7-2
j_call: TRBJ2-4
clone_size: .
cdr3_length: 16
cdr3_aa: CASSLPPGATQGIQYF
cdr3_nt: TGTGCCAGCAGCTTACCCCCAGGGGCCACCCAGGGCATTCAGTACTTC

d_call: .
v_call: TRBV24-1
j_call: TRBJ2-1
clone_size: few
cdr3_length: 16
cdr3_aa: CATSDLLQASYNEQFF
cdr3_nt: TGTGCCACCAGTGATTTGCTGCAGGCATCCTACAATGAGCAGTTCTTC

d_call: .
v_call: TRBV7-3
j_call: TRBJ2-1
clone_size: .
cdr3_length: 15
cdr3_aa: CASSLLGDNNNEQFF
cdr3_nt: TGTGCCAGCAGCTTATTAGGGGACAACAACAATGAGCAGTTCTTC

d_call: .
v_call: TRBV27
j_call: TRBJ1-3
clone_size: .
cdr3_length: 14
cdr3_aa: CASSFAGSGNTIYF
cdr3_nt: TGTGCCAGCAGTTTCGCGGGGTCTGGAAACACCATATATTTT

d_call: .
v_call: TRBV3-1/TRBV3-2
j_call: TRBJ1-2
clone_size: .
cdr3_length: 16
cdr3_aa: CASSQGGGRGNYGYTF
cdr3_nt: TGTGCCAGCAGCCAAGGGGGAGGCAGGGGAAACTATGGCTACACCTTC

d_call: TRBD1
v_call: TRBV2
j_call: TRBJ1-6
clone_size: .
cdr3_length: 14
cdr3_aa: CASSEGRGNSPLHF
cdr3_nt: TGTGCCAGCAGTGAAGGCAGGGGGAATTCACCCCTCCACTTT

d_call: .
v_call: TRBV7-6
j_call: TRBJ1-1
clone_size: .
cdr3_length: 15
cdr3_aa: CASSLAQQANTEAFF
cdr3_nt: TGTGCCAGCAGCTTAGCGCAACAAGCGAACACTGAAGCTTTCTTT

d_call: TRBD2
v_call: TRBV13
j_call: TRBJ2-2
clone_size: .
cdr3_length: 20
cdr3_aa: CASSTRLASGGAANTGELFF
cdr3_nt: TGTGCCAGCAGCACCAGGCTAGCTAGCGGGGGGGCCGCGAACACCGGGGAGCTGTTTTTT

d_call: TRBD2
v_call: TRBV3-1/TRBV3-2
j_call: TRBJ2-3
clone_size: .
cdr3_length: 16
cdr3_aa: CASSPVSPGRKDTQYF
cdr3_nt: TGTGCCAGCAGCCCAGTCAGTCCCGGGAGGAAAGATACGCAGTATTTT

d_call: .
v_call: TRBV11-2
j_call: TRBJ1-1
clone_size: once
cdr3_length: 17
cdr3_aa: CASSLPARGTMNTEAFF
cdr3_nt: TGTGCCAGCAGCTTACCCGCCCGGGGGACGATGAACACTGAAGCTTTCTTT

d_call: .
v_call: TRBV29-1
j_call: TRBJ2-7
clone_size: .
cdr3_length: 12
cdr3_aa: CSVGEAGHEQYF
cdr3_nt: TGCAGCGTGGGGGAGGCGGGCCACGAGCAGTACTTC

d_call: TRBD1
v_call: TRBV7-9
j_call: TRBJ1-5
clone_size: .
cdr3_length: 14
cdr3_aa: CASSGGQGNQPQHF
cdr3_nt: TGTGCCAGCAGCGGGGGACAGGGGAATCAGCCCCAGCATTTT

d_call: .
v_call: TRBV7-2
j_call: TRBJ1-2
clone_size: .
cdr3_length: 13
cdr3_aa: CASSSRPGTGYTF
cdr3_nt: TGTGCCAGCAGCTCTAGGCCCGGGACTGGCTACACCTTC

d_call: .
v_call: TRBV18
j_call: TRBJ2-5
clone_size: .
cdr3_length: 13
cdr3_aa: CASSRGAKGTQYF
cdr3_nt: TGTGCCAGCTCACGAGGGGCGAAGGGGACCCAGTACTTC

d_call: TRBD1
v_call: TRBV9
j_call: TRBJ2-1
clone_size: .
cdr3_length: 15
cdr3_aa: CASSVTTGSRNEQFF
cdr3_nt: TGTGCCAGCAGCGTAACGACAGGGTCCAGAAATGAGCAGTTCTTC

d_call: TRBD2
v_call: TRBV18
j_call: TRBJ2-1
clone_size: .
cdr3_length: 16
cdr3_aa: CASSPGVAGDYNEQFF
cdr3_nt: TGTGCCAGCTCACCTGGGGTAGCGGGAGATTACAATGAGCAGTTCTTC

d_call: .
v_call: TRBV12-5
j_call: TRBJ2-7
clone_size: .
cdr3_length: 15
cdr3_aa: CASGLAAIRTYEQYF
cdr3_nt: TGTGCTAGTGGTTTGGCCGCAATTCGGACCTACGAGCAGTACTTC

d_call: .
v_call: TRBV5-1
j_call: TRBJ2-7
clone_size: .
cdr3_length: 13
cdr3_aa: CASSLDVYGEQYF
cdr3_nt: TGCGCCAGCAGCTTGGATGTGTACGGCGAGCAGTACTTC

d_call: .
v_call: TRBV19
j_call: TRBJ2-2
clone_size: .
cdr3_length: 12
cdr3_aa: CASSIIFGELFF
cdr3_nt: TGTGCCAGTAGTATCATATTCGGGGAGCTGTTTTTT

d_call: .
v_call: TRBV6-1
j_call: TRBJ2-1
clone_size: .
cdr3_length: 17
cdr3_aa: CASSEAGLAGSYNEQFF
cdr3_nt: TGTGCCAGCAGTGAGGCGGGTCTGGCGGGGTCATACAATGAGCAGTTCTTC

d_call: .
v_call: TRBV19
j_call: TRBJ1-1
clone_size: .
cdr3_length: 15
cdr3_aa: CASSIGVRGAGEAFF
cdr3_nt: TGTGCCAGTAGTATAGGGGTGAGGGGGGCCGGTGAAGCTTTCTTT

d_call: .
v_call: TRBV3-1/TRBV3-2
j_call: TRBJ1-1
clone_size: .
cdr3_length: 15
cdr3_aa: CASSQGSNLNTEAFF
cdr3_nt: TGTGCCAGCAGCCAAGGCAGTAACTTGAACACTGAAGCTTTCTTT

d_call: .
v_call: TRBV7-9
j_call: TRBJ2-2
clone_size: .
cdr3_length: 17
cdr3_aa: CASSPTRGRDNTGELFF
cdr3_nt: TGTGCCAGCAGCCCTACCCGGGGCAGGGACAACACCGGGGAGCTGTTTTTT

d_call: .
v_call: TRBV7-8
j_call: TRBJ1-4
clone_size: .
cdr3_length: 16
cdr3_aa: CASSRWGLGTREKLFF
cdr3_nt: TGTGCCAGCAGCAGATGGGGTTTGGGGACTAGAGAAAAACTGTTTTTT

d_call: .
v_call: TRBV2
j_call: TRBJ2-5
clone_size: .
cdr3_length: 15
cdr3_aa: CASTDRGFFQETQYF
cdr3_nt: TGTGCCAGCACCGATAGAGGGTTTTTCCAAGAGACCCAGTACTTC

d_call: .
v_call: TRBV9
j_call: TRBJ2-2
clone_size: .
cdr3_length: 14
cdr3_aa: CASSVSGRAGELFF
cdr3_nt: TGTGCCAGCAGCGTATCAGGGAGAGCCGGGGAGCTGTTTTTT

d_call: TRBD1
v_call: TRBV28
j_call: TRBJ1-2
clone_size: few
cdr3_length: 16
cdr3_aa: CASSTGQGAYYYGYTF
cdr3_nt: TGTGCCAGCAGTACAGGACAGGGGGCCTATTATTATGGCTACACCTTC

d_call: TRBD1
v_call: TRBV2
j_call: TRBJ1-6
clone_size: .
cdr3_length: 15
cdr3_aa: CASTTDRRRNSPLHF
cdr3_nt: TGTGCCAGCACCACGGACAGGCGAAGGAATTCACCCCTCCACTTT